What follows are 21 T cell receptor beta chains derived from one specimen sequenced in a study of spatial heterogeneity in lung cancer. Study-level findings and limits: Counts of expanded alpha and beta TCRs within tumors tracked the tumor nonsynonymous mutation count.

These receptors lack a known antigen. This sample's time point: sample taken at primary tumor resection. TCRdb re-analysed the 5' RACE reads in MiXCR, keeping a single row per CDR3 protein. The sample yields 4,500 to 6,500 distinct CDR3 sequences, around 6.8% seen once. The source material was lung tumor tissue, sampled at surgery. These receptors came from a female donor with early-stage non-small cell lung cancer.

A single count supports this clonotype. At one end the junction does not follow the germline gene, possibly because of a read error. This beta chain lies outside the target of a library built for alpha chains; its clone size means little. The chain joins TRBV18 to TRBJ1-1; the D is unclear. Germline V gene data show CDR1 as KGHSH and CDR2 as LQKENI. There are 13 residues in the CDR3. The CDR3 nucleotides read TGTGTCAGCTCACCAGCCGGGCTAGCTGAAGCTTTCTTT. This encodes CVSSPAGLAEAFF.

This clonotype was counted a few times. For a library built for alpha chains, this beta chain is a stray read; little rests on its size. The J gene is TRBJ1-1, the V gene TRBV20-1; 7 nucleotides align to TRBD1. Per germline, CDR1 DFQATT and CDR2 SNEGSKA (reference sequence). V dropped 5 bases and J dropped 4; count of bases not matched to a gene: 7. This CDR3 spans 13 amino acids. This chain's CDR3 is CSAPRQGGTEAFF. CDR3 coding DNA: TGCAGTGCTCCCCGACAGGGCGGCACTGAAGCTTTCTTT.

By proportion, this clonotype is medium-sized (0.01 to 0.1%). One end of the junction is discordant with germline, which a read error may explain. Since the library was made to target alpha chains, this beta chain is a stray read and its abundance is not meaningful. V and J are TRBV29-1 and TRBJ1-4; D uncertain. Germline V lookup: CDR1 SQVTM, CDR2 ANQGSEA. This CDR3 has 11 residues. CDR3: CSVEEIGEQVF. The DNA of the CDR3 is TGCAGCGTTGAAGAGATTGGGGAGCAGGTTTTT.

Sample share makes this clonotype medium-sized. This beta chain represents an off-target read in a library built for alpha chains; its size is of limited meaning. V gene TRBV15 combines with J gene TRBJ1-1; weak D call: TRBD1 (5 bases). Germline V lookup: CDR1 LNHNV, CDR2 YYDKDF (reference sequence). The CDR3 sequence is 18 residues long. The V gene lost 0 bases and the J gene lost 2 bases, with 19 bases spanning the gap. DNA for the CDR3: TGTGCCACCAGCAGAGATCAACGTGGGGTAGGGGTCAACACTGAAGCTTTCTTT. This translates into CATSRDQRGVGVNTEAFF.

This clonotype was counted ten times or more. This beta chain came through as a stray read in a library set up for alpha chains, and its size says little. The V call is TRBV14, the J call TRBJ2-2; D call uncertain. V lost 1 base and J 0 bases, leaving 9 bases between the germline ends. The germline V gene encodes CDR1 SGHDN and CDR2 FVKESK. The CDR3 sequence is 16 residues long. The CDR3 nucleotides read TGTGCCAGCAGCCAAGTTAGCCTCGCGAACACCGGGGAGCTGTTTTTT. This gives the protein CASSQVSLANTGELFF. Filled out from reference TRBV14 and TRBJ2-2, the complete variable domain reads EAGVTQFPSHSVIEKGQTVTLRCDPISGHDNLYWYRRVMGKEIKFLLHFVKESKQDESGMPNNRFLAERTGGTYSTLKVQPAELEDSGVYFCASSQVSLANTGELFFGEGSRLTVL.

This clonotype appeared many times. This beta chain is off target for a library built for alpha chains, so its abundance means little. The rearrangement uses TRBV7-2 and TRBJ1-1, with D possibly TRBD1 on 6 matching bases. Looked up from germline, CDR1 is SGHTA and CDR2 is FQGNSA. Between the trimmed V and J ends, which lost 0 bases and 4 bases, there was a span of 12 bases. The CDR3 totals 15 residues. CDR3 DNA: TGTGCCAGCAGCTTAGCTTATCCCAGGGGCACTGAAGCTTTCTTT. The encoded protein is CASSLAYPRGTEAFF.

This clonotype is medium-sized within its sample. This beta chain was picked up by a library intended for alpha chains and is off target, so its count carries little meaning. The CDR3 DNA reads as TGTGCCAGCAGTTTAGACAATGAGCAGTTCTTC. This encodes CASSLDNEQFF. The V and J genes are TRBV12-3 or TRBV12-4 and TRBJ2-1; the D is unclear. V was trimmed by 1 base and J by 5 bases, leaving 0 bases between them. This CDR3 is 11 amino acids long.

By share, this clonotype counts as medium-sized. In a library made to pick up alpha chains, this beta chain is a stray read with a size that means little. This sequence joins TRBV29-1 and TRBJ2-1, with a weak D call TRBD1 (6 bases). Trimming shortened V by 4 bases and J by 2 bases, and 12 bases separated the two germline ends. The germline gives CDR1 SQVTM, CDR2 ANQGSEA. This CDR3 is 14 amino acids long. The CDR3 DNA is TGCAGCGTTGCTAACAGGGTCCCCTACAATGAGCAGTTCTTC. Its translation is CSVANRVPYNEQFF.

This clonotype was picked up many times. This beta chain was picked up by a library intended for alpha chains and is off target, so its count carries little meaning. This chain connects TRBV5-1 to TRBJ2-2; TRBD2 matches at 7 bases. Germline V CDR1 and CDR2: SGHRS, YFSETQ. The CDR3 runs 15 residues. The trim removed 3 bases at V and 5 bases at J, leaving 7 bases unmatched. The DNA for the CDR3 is TGCGCCAGCAGCTCGGAGGGAGGGAGGACCGGGGAGCTGTTTTTT. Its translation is CASSSEGGRTGELFF.

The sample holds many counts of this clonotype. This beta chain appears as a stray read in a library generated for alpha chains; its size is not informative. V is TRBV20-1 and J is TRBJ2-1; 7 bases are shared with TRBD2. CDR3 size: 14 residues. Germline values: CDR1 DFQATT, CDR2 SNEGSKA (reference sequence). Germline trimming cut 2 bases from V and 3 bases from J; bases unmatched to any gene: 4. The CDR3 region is CSARTSSGYNEQFF. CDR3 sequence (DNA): TGCAGTGCTAGAACGTCTAGCGGCTACAATGAGCAGTTCTTC.

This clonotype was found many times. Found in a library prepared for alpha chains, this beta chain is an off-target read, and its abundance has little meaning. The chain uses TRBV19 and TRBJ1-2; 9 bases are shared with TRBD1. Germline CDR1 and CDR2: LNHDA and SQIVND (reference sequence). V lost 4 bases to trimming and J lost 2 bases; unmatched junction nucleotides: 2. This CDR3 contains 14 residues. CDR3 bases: TGTGCCAGTAGTAACGACAGGGGGAACTATGGCTACACCTTC. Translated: CASSNDRGNYGYTF. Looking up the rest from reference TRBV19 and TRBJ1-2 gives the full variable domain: DGGITQSPKYLFRKEGQNVTLSCEQNLNHDAMYWYRQDPGQGLRLIYYSQIVNDFQKGDIAEGYSVSREKKESFPLTVTSAQKNPTAFYLCASSNDRGNYGYTFGSGTRLTVV.

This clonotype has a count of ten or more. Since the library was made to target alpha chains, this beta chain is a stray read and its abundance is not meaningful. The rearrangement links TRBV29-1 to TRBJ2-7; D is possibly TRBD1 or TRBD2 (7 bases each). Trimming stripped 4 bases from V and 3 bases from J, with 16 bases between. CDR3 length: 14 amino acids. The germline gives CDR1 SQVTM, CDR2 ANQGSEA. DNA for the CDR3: TGCAGCGTTGCCGGGGAGGGGGCTATCTACGAGCAGTACTTC. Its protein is CSVAGEGAIYEQYF.

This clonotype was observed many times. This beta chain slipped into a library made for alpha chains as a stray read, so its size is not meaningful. The CDR3 loop is CASHTQDPPLYEQYF. DNA for the CDR3: TGTGCCAGCCACACGCAGGATCCCCCTCTCTACGAGCAGTACTTC. The chain is built from TRBV28 and TRBJ2-7; D ambiguous. Germline CDR1 and CDR2: MDHEN and SYDVKM. The CDR3 spans 15 residues. Deletions cut 8 bases from V and 3 bases from J, with 20 bases between.

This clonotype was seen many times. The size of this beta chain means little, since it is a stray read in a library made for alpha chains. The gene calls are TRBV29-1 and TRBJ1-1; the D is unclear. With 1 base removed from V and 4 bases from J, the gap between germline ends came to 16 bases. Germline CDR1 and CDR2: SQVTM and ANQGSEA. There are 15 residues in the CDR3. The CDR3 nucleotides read TGCAGCGTTGAAGGCCCAGGCGTGGTGGGCACTGAAGCTTTCTTT. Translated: CSVEGPGVVGTEAFF.

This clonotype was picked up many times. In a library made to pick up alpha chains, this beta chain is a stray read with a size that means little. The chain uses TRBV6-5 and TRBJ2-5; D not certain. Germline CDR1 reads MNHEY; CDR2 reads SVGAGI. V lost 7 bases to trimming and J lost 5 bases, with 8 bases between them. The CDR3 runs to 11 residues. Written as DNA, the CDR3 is TGTGCCAGCACATGGTCGGAGACCCAGTACTTC. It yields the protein CASTWSETQYF.

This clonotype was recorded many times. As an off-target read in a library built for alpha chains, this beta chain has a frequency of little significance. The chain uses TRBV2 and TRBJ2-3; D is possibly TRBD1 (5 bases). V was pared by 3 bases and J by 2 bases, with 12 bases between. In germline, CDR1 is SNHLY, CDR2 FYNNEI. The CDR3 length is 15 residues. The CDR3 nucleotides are TGTGCCAGCAGTGAGTCCAGGGTGGACACAGATACGCAGTATTTT. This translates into CASSESRVDTDTQYF. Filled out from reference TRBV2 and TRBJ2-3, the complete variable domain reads EPEVTQTPSHQVTQMGQEVILRCVPISNHLYFYWYRQILGQKVEFLVSFYNNEISEKSEIFDDQFSVERPDGSNFTLKIRSTKLEDSAMYFCASSESRVDTDTQYFGPGTRLTVL.

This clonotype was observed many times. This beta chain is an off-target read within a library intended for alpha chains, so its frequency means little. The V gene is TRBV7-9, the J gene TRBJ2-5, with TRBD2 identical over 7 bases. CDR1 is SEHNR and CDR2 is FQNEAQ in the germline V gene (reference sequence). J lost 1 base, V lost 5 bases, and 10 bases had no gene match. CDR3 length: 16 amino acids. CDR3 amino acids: CASSLSVGGGQETQYF. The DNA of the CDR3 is TGTGCCAGCAGCCTAAGCGTGGGCGGGGGCCAAGAGACCCAGTACTTC.

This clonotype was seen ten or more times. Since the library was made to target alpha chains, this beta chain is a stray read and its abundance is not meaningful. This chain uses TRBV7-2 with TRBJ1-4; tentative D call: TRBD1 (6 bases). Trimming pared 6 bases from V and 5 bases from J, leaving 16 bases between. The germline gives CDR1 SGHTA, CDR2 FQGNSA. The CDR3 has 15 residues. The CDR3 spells CASRPTGSGNEKLFF. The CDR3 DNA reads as TGTGCCAGCAGACCCACAGGGTCTGGAAATGAAAAACTGTTTTTT. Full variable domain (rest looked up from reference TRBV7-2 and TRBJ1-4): GAGVSQSPSNKVTEKGKDVELRCDPISGHTALYWYRQSLGQGLEFLIYFQGNSAPDKSGLPSDRFSAERTGGSVSTLTIQRTQQEDSAVYLCASRPTGSGNEKLFFGSGTQLSVL.

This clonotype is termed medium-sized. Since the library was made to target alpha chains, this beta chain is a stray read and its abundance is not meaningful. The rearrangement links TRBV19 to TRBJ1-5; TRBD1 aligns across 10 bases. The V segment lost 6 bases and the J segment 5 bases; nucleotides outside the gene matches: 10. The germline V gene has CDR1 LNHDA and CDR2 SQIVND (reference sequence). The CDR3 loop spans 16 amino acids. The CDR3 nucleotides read TGTGCCAGTAGGGAAGACTGGACAGGGGGTTATCAGCCCCAGCATTTT. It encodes CASREDWTGGYQPQHF.

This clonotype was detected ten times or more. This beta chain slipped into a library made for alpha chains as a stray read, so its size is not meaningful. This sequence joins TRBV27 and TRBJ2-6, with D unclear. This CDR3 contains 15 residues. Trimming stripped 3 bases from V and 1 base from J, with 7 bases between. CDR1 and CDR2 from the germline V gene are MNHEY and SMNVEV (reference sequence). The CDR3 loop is CASSFQFSGANVLTF. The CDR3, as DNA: TGTGCCAGCAGTTTTCAGTTTTCTGGGGCCAACGTCCTGACTTTC.

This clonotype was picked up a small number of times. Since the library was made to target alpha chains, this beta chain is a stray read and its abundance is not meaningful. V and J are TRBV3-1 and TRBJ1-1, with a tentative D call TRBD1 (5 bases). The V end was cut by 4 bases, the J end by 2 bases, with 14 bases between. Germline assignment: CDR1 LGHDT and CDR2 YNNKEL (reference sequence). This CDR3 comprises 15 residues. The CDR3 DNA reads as TGTGCCAGCAGCCTCCGGTTACAGGCTAACACTGAAGCTTTCTTT. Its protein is CASSLRLQANTEAFF.